Listed here are 16 T cell receptor beta chains from one sample, sequenced in a study of T cell clonality in common variable immunodeficiency. The data were produced by immunoSEQ multiplex PCR, yet TCRdb's version contains in-frame clones alone and is incomplete. Listed for the sample are 40,000 to 45,000 clones, none seen a single time. What was sequenced was peripheral blood mononuclear cells. The source is a person aged 18 to 70 in good health.

There are many counts of this clone. With the read ending 3 residues before the CDR3 end, the germline J gene is used to fill in that end. The chain carries TRBV28 and TRBJ2-2; D is possibly TRBD2 (6 bases). V lost 4 bases, J lost 8 bases, and 17 bases lay in between. CDR1 is MDHEN, CDR2 SYDVKM, per germline. The CDR3 loop spans 15 amino acids. This chain's CDR3 is CASSSTPAGRGELFF. The CDR3 DNA, read in part, is TGTGCCAGCAGTTCGACCCCCGCGGGGAGGGGGGAG.

This clone was recorded many times. The observed sequence ends 3 residues before the CDR3 terminus, with the missing tail filled in from the germline J gene. The chain carries TRBV27 and TRBJ2-6, with 7 bases aligning to TRBD1. The V and J ends lost 2 bases and 2 bases, in that order; junction bases with no gene match: 6. The length of the CDR3 is 17 residues. Per the germline V gene, CDR1 is MNHEY and CDR2 is SMNVEV (reference sequence). CDR3 DNA, as far as it was read: TGTGCCAGCAGTTTAGACAGGGTGGGCCCTGGGGCCAACGTC. Protein sequence: CASSLDRVGPGANV. The full CDR3 protein is CASSLDRVGPGANVLTF.

This clone has a count of ten or more. An end of the junction does not agree with germline; a read error may underlie this. The observed sequence ends 3 residues before the CDR3 terminus, with the missing tail filled in from the germline J gene. The gene calls are TRBV4-2 and TRBJ1-4; possible D gene TRBD1, 6 bases. CDR1 and CDR2 (germline): LGHNA, YNFKEQ. CDR3 length equals 16 residues. The sequenced CDR3 bases are TGCGCCAGCAGCCAAGGTTTACAGGGTAGGAACGAAAAA. Translating it yields CASSQGLQGRNEK. The full-length CDR3 reads as CASSQGLQGRNEKLFF.

In its sample, this clone was seen many times. The sequenced part of the CDR3 DNA is TGTGCCAGCAGCTTGGGGGCAGCAGGGGCGCAGGGGGAG. Its translation is CASSLGAAGAQGE. The full CDR3 protein reads CASSLGAAGAQGELFF. The chain carries TRBV7-7 and TRBJ2-2; the D gene is possibly TRBD1 (6 bases). The CDR3 end lies 3 residues beyond the end of the read and is filled in from the germline J gene. The V gene's germline CDR1 is SSHAT and CDR2 FNYEAQ (reference sequence). Trimming pared 3 bases from V and 8 bases from J, leaving 19 bases between. This CDR3 has 16 amino acids.

This clone was counted at least ten times. Coverage ceases 3 residues before the CDR3 finishes, and the germline J gene fills in the end. This chain links TRBV30 with TRBJ2-2; 9 nucleotides line up with TRBD2. The CDR3 spans 14 residues. V shed 5 bases and J 7 bases; nucleotides not matched to a gene: 8. Germline V lookup: CDR1 GTSNPN, CDR2 SVGIG (reference sequence). CDR3 residues: CAWSGLAKVGELFF. The CDR3 DNA, read in part, is TGTGCCTGGTCGGGACTAGCCAAGGTCGGGGAG. Full variable domain (outside the CDR3, taken from reference TRBV30 and TRBJ2-2): SQTIHQWPATLVQPVGSPLSLECTVEGTSNPNLYWYRQAAGRGLQLLFYSVGIGQISSEVPQNLSASRPQDRQFILSSKKLLLSDSGFYLCAWSGLAKVGELFFGEGSRLTVL.

This clone showed up many times. The read ends 3 residues early relative to the CDR3; the germline J gene fills the gap. The V call is TRBV11-2, the J call TRBJ1-1; weak D call: TRBD1 (6 bases). The CDR3 contains 15 residues. V lost 5 bases, J lost 6 bases, and 19 bases lay in between. CDR1 is SGHAT and CDR2 is FQNNGV in the germline V gene. CDR3 in amino acids: CASSRIRGGVAEAFF. CDR3 DNA (partial): TGTGCCAGCAGCCGCATCCGGGGGGGCGTCGCTGAA. Complete variable domain (other parts from reference TRBV11-2 and TRBJ1-1): EAGVAQSPRYKIIEKRQSVAFWCNPISGHATLYWYQQILGQGPKLLIQFQNNGVVDDSQLPKDRFSAERLKGVDSTLKIQPAKLEDSAVYLCASSRIRGGVAEAFFGQGTRLTVV.

This clone came up many times. The read is 3 residues too short to cover the CDR3 end, so that end is filled in from the germline J gene. V is TRBV20-1 and J is TRBJ1-5; TRBD1 might be the D (5 bases). The V gene lost 3 bases and the J gene lost 2 bases, with 14 bases spanning the gap. This CDR3 has 15 amino acids. Germline assignment: CDR1 DFQATT and CDR2 SNEGSKA (reference sequence). The DNA read from the CDR3 is TGCAGTGCTAGTTGGCCCGGGGGAGGCAATCAGCCC. It encodes CSASWPGGGNQP. In full, the CDR3 reads CSASWPGGGNQPQHF.

This clone was seen repeatedly, ten times or more. The CDR3 goes on 3 residues after the read ends, and that part is filled in from the germline J gene. This chain uses TRBV5-4 with TRBJ1-4; 9 bases match TRBD1. With 4 bases clipped from V and 3 bases from J, the junction kept 4 bases outside the gene matches. Germline V gene data show CDR1 as SGHNT and CDR2 as YYREEE (reference sequence). The CDR3 runs 15 residues. This CDR3 reads CASSMGQGSNEKLFF. The CDR3 bases that were read are TGTGCCAGCAGCATGGGACAGGGTTCTAATGAAAAA.

This clone was detected ten times or more. CDR3 sequence reads: CASSSRGPYGYTF. Incomplete CDR3 DNA: TGTGCCAGTAGCTCCAGGGGTCCCTATGGC. This chain joins TRBV19 and TRBJ1-2; D is perhaps TRBD1 (6 bases). The read terminates 3 residues before the CDR3 end, so the remaining end is supplied by the germline J gene. V was shortened by 6 bases and J by 4 bases, with 12 bases between the two germline ends. In germline, CDR1 is LNHDA, CDR2 SQIVND (reference sequence). The CDR3 totals 13 residues. Full variable domain (outside the CDR3, taken from reference TRBV19 and TRBJ1-2): DGGITQSPKYLFRKEGQNVTLSCEQNLNHDAMYWYRQDPGQGLRLIYYSQIVNDFQKGDIAEGYSVSREKKESFPLTVTSAQKNPTAFYLCASSSRGPYGYTFGSGTRLTVV.

This clone was seen ten or more times. The CDR3 end lies 3 residues beyond the end of the read and is filled in from the germline J gene. The chain couples TRBV20-1 to TRBJ2-4; 9 positions match TRBD1. The V gene end was trimmed by 3 bases and the J gene end by 7 bases; junction bases not matched to a gene: 7. CDR1 is DFQATT and CDR2 is SNEGSKA in the germline V gene (reference sequence). The CDR3 loop spans 14 amino acids. The CDR3 sequence: CSASRPGTGNIQYF. The sequenced CDR3 bases are TGCAGTGCTAGTCGTCCTGGGACAGGGAACATT.

This clone occurred many times. The read terminates 3 residues before the CDR3 end, so the remaining end is supplied by the germline J gene. The chain links TRBV6-2 or TRBV6-3 to TRBJ2-3, with unresolved D. Germline V CDR1 and CDR2: MNHEY, SVGEGT. The CDR3 contains 13 residues. The V gene lost 2 bases and the J gene lost 3 bases, with 6 bases spanning the gap. Partial CDR3 DNA: TGTGCCAGCAGTTACCGGGTAACAGATACG. Protein sequence: CASSYRVTDT. The entire CDR3 reads CASSYRVTDTQYF.

Many counts were recorded for this clone. An end of the junction differs from the germline gene, which may be a read error. The CDR3 end is not reached by the read, which stops 3 residues before it; the germline J gene fills it in. The chain recombines TRBV28 with TRBJ2-7; D gene unclear. The CDR3 is 13 amino acids. Germline V gene sequence: CDR1 MDHEN, CDR2 SYDVKM. The chain's CDR3 is CANSLQDSYEQYF. The sequenced CDR3 bases are TGTGCCAACAGTTTGCAGGACTCCTACGAG.

This clone was observed at least ten times. The read is 3 residues too short to cover the CDR3 end, so that end is filled in from the germline J gene. The chain couples TRBV5-1 to TRBJ2-1; possible D gene TRBD1, 6 bases. This CDR3 is built from 14 residues. V was clipped by 6 bases and J by 6 bases, with 16 bases between them. Germline V gene lookup returns CDR1 SGHRS and CDR2 YFSETQ. The sequenced part of the CDR3 DNA is TGCGCCAGCAACAACCTCGGACAGTTCAATGAG. Residues: CASNNLGQFNE. The entire CDR3 is CASNNLGQFNEQFF.

This clone has a count of ten or more. The CDR3 goes on 3 residues after the read ends, and that part is filled in from the germline J gene. The gene calls are TRBV6-4 and TRBJ2-3, with D possibly TRBD1 on 5 matching bases. Germline assignment: CDR1 MRHNA and CDR2 SNTAGT. This CDR3 spans 15 amino acids. With 0 bases removed from V and 0 bases from J, the gap between germline ends came to 7 bases. The covered CDR3 bases are TGTGCCAGCAGTGACTCACCAGGGAGCACAGATACG. As protein: CASSDSPGSTDT. The entire CDR3 reads CASSDSPGSTDTQYF.

There are many counts of this clone. The sequence runs out 3 residues before the end of the CDR3; the remainder is reconstructed from the germline J gene. The chain joins TRBV15 to TRBJ1-4; D remains unclear. The V gene's germline CDR1 is LNHNV and CDR2 YYDKDF (reference sequence). CDR3 length: 13 residues. Trimming took 0 bases from V and 8 from J, leaving 7 bases between them. The CDR3 protein is CATSRERGEKLFF. The covered CDR3 bases are TGTGCCACCAGCAGAGAGAGAGGGGAAAAA.

In its sample, this clone is medium-sized. CDR3 bases read: TGTGCCAGCAGTTACGAGGCGGGAGAGACC. This gives the protein CASSYEAGET. The CDR3 in its entirety is CASSYEAGETQYF. The genes are TRBV6-2 or TRBV6-3 and TRBJ2-5; a possible D gene is TRBD2 (5 bases). The read ends 3 residues before the CDR3 terminus; that terminus is restored from the germline J gene. V was cut by 2 bases and J by 4 bases, with 8 bases left in between. CDR3 length: 13 amino acids. Germline V gene sequence: CDR1 MNHEY, CDR2 SVGEGT.